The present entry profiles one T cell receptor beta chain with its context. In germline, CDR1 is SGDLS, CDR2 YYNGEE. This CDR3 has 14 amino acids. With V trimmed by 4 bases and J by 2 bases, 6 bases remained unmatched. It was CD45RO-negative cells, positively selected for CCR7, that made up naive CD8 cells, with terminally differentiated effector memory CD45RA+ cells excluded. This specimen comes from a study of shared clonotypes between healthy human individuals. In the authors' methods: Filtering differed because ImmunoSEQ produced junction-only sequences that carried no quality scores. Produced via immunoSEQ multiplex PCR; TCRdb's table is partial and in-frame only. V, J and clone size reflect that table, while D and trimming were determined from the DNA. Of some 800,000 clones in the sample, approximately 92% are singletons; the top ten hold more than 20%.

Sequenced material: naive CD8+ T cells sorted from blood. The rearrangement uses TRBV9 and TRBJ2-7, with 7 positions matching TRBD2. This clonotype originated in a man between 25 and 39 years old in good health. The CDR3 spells CASSTLAAPYEQYF. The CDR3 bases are TGTGCCAGCAGCACCCTAGCGGCCCCCTACGAGCAGTACTTC.